This T cell receptor beta chain was captured in a study of cytomegalovirus exposure and HLA in healthy donors. Primers: 60 Vbeta forward and 13 Jbeta reverse. The data were produced by immunoSEQ multiplex PCR, yet TCRdb's version contains in-frame clones alone and is incomplete. Of roughly 110,000 clones listed, less than 80% are singletons. Study-level points and caveats: Later on, analysis showed that most CMV-associated TCR beta chains appeared to be HLA-restricted. Reported results showed that the classifier diagnosed cytomegalovirus status with high specificity and sensitivity. Earlier results showed most TCR beta V segments being productive about 87% or about 30% of the time.

Turning to this clone: Its antigen is unidentified.

Germline CDR1 SGHRS, CDR2 YFSETQ. V gave up 4 bases and J gave up 7 bases; unmatched junction bases: 5. The CDR3 covers 14 residues. This sequence originates from a man aged 55 to 70 in good health and CMV-seronegative. This chain uses TRBV5-1 with TRBJ1-4; TRBD1 matches at 9 bases. Sequencing was done on a sample of PBMCs. The CDR3 DNA is TGCGCCAGCAGCATTGGGACAGGGTCTGAAAAACTGTTTTTT. It yields the protein CASSIGTGSEKLFF.